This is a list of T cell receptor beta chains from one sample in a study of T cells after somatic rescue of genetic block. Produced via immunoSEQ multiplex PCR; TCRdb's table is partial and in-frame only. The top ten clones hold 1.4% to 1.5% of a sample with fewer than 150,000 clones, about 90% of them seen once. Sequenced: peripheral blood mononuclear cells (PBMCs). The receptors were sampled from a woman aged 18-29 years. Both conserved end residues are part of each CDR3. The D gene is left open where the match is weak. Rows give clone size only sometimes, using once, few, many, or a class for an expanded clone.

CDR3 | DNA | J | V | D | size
CASSREGGLTDTQYF | TGTGCCAGCAGTCGAGAGGGGGGGCTGACAGATACGCAGTATTTT | TRBJ2-3 | TRBV6-1 | NA | NA
CASNSGDRVSETQYF | TGTGCCAGCAACTCGGGGGACAGGGTTAGTGAGACCCAGTACTTC | TRBJ2-5 | TRBV7-6 | TRBD1 | NA
CASSGGTASYEQYF | TGTGCCAGCAGCGGTGGGACGGCTTCCTACGAGCAGTACTTC | TRBJ2-7 | TRBV9 | NA | NA
CATSRAETGRAYNEQFF | TGTGCCACCAGCAGAGCAGAGACAGGGAGGGCCTACAATGAGCAGTTCTTC | TRBJ2-1 | TRBV15 | NA | NA
CASSPRQTQETQYF | TGTGCCAGCAGCCCCAGACAGACCCAAGAGACCCAGTACTTC | TRBJ2-5 | TRBV5-5 | NA | NA
CASSSGTHSTDTQYF | TGTGCCAGCAGCTCCGGGACACATAGCACAGATACGCAGTATTTT | TRBJ2-3 | TRBV5-5 | NA | NA
CASSVGQGGTDTQYF | TGTGCCAGCAGCGTTGGACAGGGAGGCACAGATACGCAGTATTTT | TRBJ2-3 | TRBV9 | TRBD1 | NA
CAWMSLGREKTGELFF | TGTGCCTGGATGTCCCTCGGCAGGGAGAAGACCGGGGAGCTGTTTTTT | TRBJ2-2 | TRBV30 | NA | NA
CASSPGGRETQYF | TGTGCCAGCAGCCCGGGGGGGAGAGAGACCCAGTACTTC | TRBJ2-5 | TRBV9 | TRBD2 | NA
CASSTSGGSYNEQFF | TGTGCCAGTAGCACTAGCGGGGGTTCCTACAATGAGCAGTTCTTC | TRBJ2-1 | TRBV19 | TRBD2 | NA
CASSLRLMGELAYEQYF | TGTGCCAGCAGCTTAAGGTTGATGGGGGAACTAGCCTACGAGCAGTACTTC | TRBJ2-7 | TRBV11-2 | NA | NA
CASARDRAGNTIYF | TGTGCCAGCGCACGTGACAGGGCTGGAAACACCATATATTTT | TRBJ1-3 | TRBV19 | TRBD1 | NA
CASSLGYTGELFF | TGTGCCAGCAGTTTAGGGTACACCGGGGAGCTGTTTTTT | TRBJ2-2 | TRBV28 | NA | NA
CASSQRETPNYGYTF | TGTGCCAGCTCCCAGCGAGAAACTCCTAACTATGGCTACACCTTC | TRBJ1-2 | TRBV18 | NA | NA
CASSPRVANTEAFF | TGTGCCAGCAGCCCTCGGGTAGCGAACACTGAAGCTTTCTTT | TRBJ1-1 | TRBV5-6 | NA | NA
CASSSQGTYEQYF | TGCGCCAGCAGCTCACAGGGGACCTACGAGCAGTACTTC | TRBJ2-7 | TRBV5-1 | TRBD1 | NA
CASSHPGRITDTQYF | TGTGCCAGCAGCCACCCCGGGAGGATTACAGATACGCAGTATTTT | TRBJ2-3 | TRBV14 | TRBD2 | NA
CASSFSGGLDTQYF | TGTGCCAGCAGCTTTAGCGGTGGCCTAGATACGCAGTATTTT | TRBJ2-3 | TRBV5-4 | NA | NA
CASSLSGGTDTQYF | TGTGCCAGCAGCTTAAGCGGGGGAACAGATACGCAGTATTTT | TRBJ2-3 | TRBV11-2 | TRBD2 | NA
CATSRDQGYYGYTF | TGTGCCACCAGCAGAGATCAGGGATACTATGGCTACACCTTC | TRBJ1-2 | TRBV15 | NA | NA
CASSQDFGQGNRNSPLHF | TGTGCCAGCAGCCAAGATTTTGGGCAGGGGAACCGGAATTCACCCCTCCACTTT | TRBJ1-6 | TRBV4-2 | NA | once
CASSFHGGNTIYF | TGTGCCAGCAGCTTTCATGGAGGAAACACCATATATTTT | TRBJ1-3 | TRBV5-8 | NA | NA
CSARSGVEQFF | TGCAGTGCTAGAAGTGGGGTTGAACAGTTCTTC | TRBJ2-1 | TRBV20-1 | NA | NA
CASRGNRGNEQYF | TGTGCCAGCAGAGGAAACAGGGGAAATGAGCAGTACTTC | TRBJ2-7 | TRBV5-4 | TRBD1 | NA
CASSLLGPSDTQYF | TGTGCCAGCAGCCTCCTAGGCCCCTCCGATACGCAGTATTTT | TRBJ2-3 | TRBV7-2 | NA | few
CASSPIENTEAFF | TGTGCCAGCTCACCAATCGAGAACACTGAAGCTTTCTTT | TRBJ1-1 | TRBV18 | NA | NA
CASSDFNQGAGYTF | TGTGCCAGCAGTGACTTTAACCAGGGGGCCGGCTACACCTTC | TRBJ1-2 | TRBV2 | TRBD1 | NA
CASSSGLAGVYNEQFF | TGCGCCAGCAGCTCCGGACTAGCGGGGGTCTACAATGAGCAGTTCTTC | TRBJ2-1 | TRBV5-1 | TRBD2 | once
CASSGYSPLHF | TGTGCCAGCAGTGGTTATTCACCCCTCCACTTT | TRBJ1-6 | TRBV6-1 | NA | NA
CALGGAAFF | TGTGCCTTGGGGGGCGCGGCTTTCTTT | TRBJ1-1 | TRBV30 | NA | NA
CASSFRTDQETQYF | TGCGCCAGCAGCTTCCGGACAGACCAAGAGACCCAGTACTTC | TRBJ2-5 | TRBV5-1 | NA | once